Listed below are T cell receptor beta chains from one sample, sequenced in a study of T cells in Graves' hyperthyroidism and ophthalmopathy. TCRdb called the multiplex PCR reads again in MiXCR, with one record for every CDR3 protein. The table lists approximately 610,000 distinct CDR3 sequences, roughly 14% of them singletons. The sample consisted of blood. The receptors come from a woman between 40 and 50 years old with Graves' ophthalmopathy. The CDR3 runs from the conserved cysteine through the conserved F or W. Fields, in order: D gene, J gene, clone size, V gene, CDR3 DNA, CDR3 protein. The D gene is left open where the match is weak. Expanded clones are given a class, and other clones once, few, many or no size at all.

d_gene: .; j_gene: TRBJ2-7; abundance: many; v_gene: TRBV4-3; CDR3nt: TGCGCCAGCAGCCAAGCGCTTTCTGGAGGCGAGCAGTACTTC; CDR3aa: CASSQALSGGEQYF
d_gene: .; j_gene: TRBJ1-2; abundance: many; v_gene: TRBV30; CDR3nt: TGTGCCTGGAGTGTATGGGACGGTCACTATGGCTACACCTTC; CDR3aa: CAWSVWDGHYGYTF
d_gene: TRBD1; j_gene: TRBJ2-7; abundance: many; v_gene: TRBV28; CDR3nt: TGTGCCAGCAGCCAGACAGGGTCGAGCTCCTACGAGCAGTACTTC; CDR3aa: CASSQTGSSSYEQYF
d_gene: .; j_gene: TRBJ1-5; abundance: many; v_gene: TRBV20-1; CDR3nt: TGCAGTGTCCAGATTTCGGCAGGTGGAAGTCAGCCCCAGCATTTT; CDR3aa: CSVQISAGGSQPQHF
d_gene: .; j_gene: TRBJ1-1; abundance: many; v_gene: TRBV28; CDR3nt: TGTGCCAGCCACCCCCCAGGGGTGGGTGGTGAAGCTTTCTTT; CDR3aa: CASHPPGVGGEAFF
d_gene: .; j_gene: TRBJ2-7; abundance: many; v_gene: TRBV30; CDR3nt: TGTGCCTGGAGGGGCAGTCCTATCTACGAGCAGTACTTC; CDR3aa: CAWRGSPIYEQYF
d_gene: TRBD2; j_gene: TRBJ2-7; abundance: many; v_gene: TRBV20-1; CDR3nt: TGCAGTGCCAGTGGGCTGCTAGCGGTGCCCTACGAGCAGTACTTC; CDR3aa: CSASGLLAVPYEQYF
d_gene: .; j_gene: TRBJ1-5; abundance: many; v_gene: TRBV27; CDR3nt: TGTGCCAGCAGTCCTCTGACAGGCGGTTCGGGGCCCCAGCATTTT; CDR3aa: CASSPLTGGSGPQHF
d_gene: .; j_gene: TRBJ1-2; abundance: many; v_gene: TRBV12-3/TRBV12-4; CDR3nt: TGTGCCAGCAGTCCAGGGGAGGGAGTACTTGGCTACACCTTC; CDR3aa: CASSPGEGVLGYTF
d_gene: TRBD1; j_gene: TRBJ2-7; abundance: many; v_gene: TRBV7-9; CDR3nt: TGTGCCAGCAGCTTAGCGGGGACAGACTACGAGCAGTACTTC; CDR3aa: CASSLAGTDYEQYF
d_gene: .; j_gene: TRBJ1-1; abundance: many; v_gene: TRBV28; CDR3nt: TGTGCCAGCAGTTTTATCAGGTCTGAAGCTTTCTTT; CDR3aa: CASSFIRSEAFF
d_gene: .; j_gene: TRBJ2-2; abundance: many; v_gene: TRBV20-1; CDR3nt: TGCAGTGCTAGAGGTATAGGGGTTGGCACCGGGGAGCTGTTTTTT; CDR3aa: CSARGIGVGTGELFF
d_gene: .; j_gene: TRBJ2-7; abundance: many; v_gene: TRBV11-1; CDR3nt: TGTGCCAGCAGCCCCACGGACGCGGGAAACTACGAGCAGTACTTC; CDR3aa: CASSPTDAGNYEQYF
d_gene: .; j_gene: TRBJ1-2; abundance: many; v_gene: TRBV7-2; CDR3nt: TGTGCCAGCGACCAAGGGGGTTATAACTATGGCTACACCTTC; CDR3aa: CASDQGGYNYGYTF
d_gene: TRBD2; j_gene: TRBJ2-5; abundance: many; v_gene: TRBV18; CDR3nt: TGTGCCAGCTCACCAGGTAGCGGGATAGAGACCCAGTACTTC; CDR3aa: CASSPGSGIETQYF
d_gene: .; j_gene: TRBJ2-7; abundance: many; v_gene: TRBV20-1; CDR3nt: TGCAGTGCTAGCCCAGTTACCTACGAGCAGTACTTC; CDR3aa: CSASPVTYEQYF
d_gene: .; j_gene: TRBJ1-1; abundance: many; v_gene: TRBV6-2/TRBV6-3; CDR3nt: TGTGCCAGCAGTTACTCACAGGGACGGACTGAAGCTTTCTTT; CDR3aa: CASSYSQGRTEAFF
d_gene: .; j_gene: TRBJ2-5; abundance: few; v_gene: TRBV25-1; CDR3nt: TGTGCCAGCAGTGATTGGCTTAGCGTCCAAGAGACCCAGTACTTC; CDR3aa: CASSDWLSVQETQYF
d_gene: .; j_gene: TRBJ2-5; abundance: few; v_gene: TRBV29-1; CDR3nt: TGCAGCGTTGAGGAGGGGGCTCGGTCCGAGACCCAGTACTTC; CDR3aa: CSVEEGARSETQYF
d_gene: .; j_gene: TRBJ2-5; abundance: many; v_gene: TRBV12-3/TRBV12-4; CDR3nt: TGTGCCAGCAGTAGGGTTGCGGAGACCCAGTACTTC; CDR3aa: CASSRVAETQYF
d_gene: TRBD2; j_gene: TRBJ2-7; abundance: many; v_gene: TRBV15; CDR3nt: TGTGCCACCCGCAGGACTAGCACCTACGAGCAGTACTTC; CDR3aa: CATRRTSTYEQYF
d_gene: .; j_gene: TRBJ2-2; abundance: many; v_gene: TRBV28; CDR3nt: TGTGCCAGCAGTTTCGGGCGGGTCGCCGGGGAGCTGTTTTTT; CDR3aa: CASSFGRVAGELFF
d_gene: TRBD2; j_gene: TRBJ2-5; abundance: .; v_gene: TRBV28; CDR3nt: TGTGCCAGCGGGGCGTGGCTAGCGGGAGAGCAAGAGACCCAGTACTTC; CDR3aa: CASGAWLAGEQETQYF
d_gene: TRBD1; j_gene: TRBJ1-1; abundance: many; v_gene: TRBV20-1; CDR3nt: TGCAGTGCAGCGAGGAGGGGGCGAAACACTGAAGCTTTCTTT; CDR3aa: CSAARRGRNTEAFF
d_gene: .; j_gene: TRBJ1-1; abundance: many; v_gene: TRBV27; CDR3nt: TGTGCCAGCCGCTTGGGCAGGGACACTGAAGCTTTCTTT; CDR3aa: CASRLGRDTEAFF
d_gene: TRBD1; j_gene: TRBJ1-2; abundance: few; v_gene: TRBV28; CDR3nt: TGTGCCAGCAGTTCGGGACAGGGGGACTATGGCTGCACCTTC; CDR3aa: CASSSGQGDYGCTF
d_gene: .; j_gene: TRBJ1-2; abundance: few; v_gene: TRBV4-1; CDR3nt: TGCGCCAGCAGCCAAGTAACGGAATATGGCTACACCTTC; CDR3aa: CASSQVTEYGYTF
d_gene: TRBD1; j_gene: TRBJ1-1; abundance: many; v_gene: TRBV20-1; CDR3nt: TGCAGTGCTCTCTTACGGGACAGGACTAGGAACACTGAAGCTTTCTTT; CDR3aa: CSALLRDRTRNTEAFF
d_gene: .; j_gene: TRBJ2-7; abundance: few; v_gene: TRBV7-2; CDR3nt: TGTGCCAGCAGCCTAGCAGGGACCCACGGTTCCGAGCAGTACTTC; CDR3aa: CASSLAGTHGSEQYF
d_gene: .; j_gene: TRBJ2-2; abundance: few; v_gene: TRBV7-9; CDR3nt: TGTGCCAGCAGCCCCCGGGTGGATACCGGGGAGCTGTTTTTT; CDR3aa: CASSPRVDTGELFF
d_gene: .; j_gene: TRBJ1-1; abundance: many; v_gene: TRBV11-2; CDR3nt: TGTGCCAGCAGCCCGTTACAGGGAAGGAACACTGAAGCTTTCTTT; CDR3aa: CASSPLQGRNTEAFF
d_gene: .; j_gene: TRBJ2-4; abundance: .; v_gene: TRBV20-1; CDR3nt: TGCAGTGCTAGAGGGCAGGGACCTGGCATTCAGTACTTC; CDR3aa: CSARGQGPGIQYF
d_gene: .; j_gene: TRBJ1-5; abundance: many; v_gene: TRBV6-2/TRBV6-3; CDR3nt: TGTGCCAGCACCCCAGGGGCAGTCAATCAGCCCCAGCATTTT; CDR3aa: CASTPGAVNQPQHF
d_gene: TRBD1; j_gene: TRBJ2-7; abundance: many; v_gene: TRBV28; CDR3nt: TGTGCCAGCAGCTCCCTGGGGACAGGGAAAAACGAGCAGTACTTC; CDR3aa: CASSSLGTGKNEQYF
d_gene: .; j_gene: TRBJ2-7; abundance: many; v_gene: TRBV28; CDR3nt: TGTGCCACCGGAGGGGCGGGGGCCGACTCCTACGAGCAGTACTTC; CDR3aa: CATGGAGADSYEQYF
d_gene: .; j_gene: TRBJ2-2; abundance: few; v_gene: TRBV12-3/TRBV12-4; CDR3nt: TGTGCCAGCAACCTCCTCGGGATTGCCGGGGAGCTGTTTTTT; CDR3aa: CASNLLGIAGELFF
d_gene: .; j_gene: TRBJ1-1; abundance: many; v_gene: TRBV5-4; CDR3nt: TGTGCCAGCAGCTTGCGGGGGGGGATGGCTTTCTTT; CDR3aa: CASSLRGGMAFF
d_gene: TRBD2; j_gene: TRBJ2-4; abundance: .; v_gene: TRBV20-1; CDR3nt: TGCAGTGCTAGAGATGCCAGCGGGAGAGGGGGTGGAAACATTCAGTACTTC; CDR3aa: CSARDASGRGGGNIQYF
d_gene: .; j_gene: TRBJ1-2; abundance: .; v_gene: TRBV11-2; CDR3nt: TGTGCCAGCAGCCCTACCTCGAGGGGCTACACCTTC; CDR3aa: CASSPTSRGYTF
d_gene: .; j_gene: TRBJ2-7; abundance: many; v_gene: TRBV13; CDR3nt: TGTGCCAGCAGCCCTTACTCCTACGAGCAGTACTTC; CDR3aa: CASSPYSYEQYF
d_gene: TRBD1; j_gene: TRBJ2-2; abundance: .; v_gene: TRBV10-3; CDR3nt: TGTGCCATCAGTTGGGACAGGGCGTCCACCGGGGAGCTGTTTTTT; CDR3aa: CAISWDRASTGELFF
d_gene: .; j_gene: TRBJ2-7; abundance: many; v_gene: TRBV3-1; CDR3nt: TGTGCCAGCAGCGACCCCTGGGACGAGCAGTACTTC; CDR3aa: CASSDPWDEQYF
d_gene: TRBD2; j_gene: TRBJ2-2; abundance: .; v_gene: TRBV7-3; CDR3nt: TGTGCCAGCAGCTCGACTAGCCTATCCGGGGAGCTGTTTTTT; CDR3aa: CASSSTSLSGELFF
d_gene: .; j_gene: TRBJ1-2; abundance: many; v_gene: TRBV5-1; CDR3nt: TGCGCCAGCAGCTTGGATCCAGCCTATGGCTACACCTTC; CDR3aa: CASSLDPAYGYTF
d_gene: .; j_gene: TRBJ2-3; abundance: .; v_gene: TRBV28; CDR3nt: TGTGCCAGCAGCCCTGGACAAGGCACAGATACGCAGTATTTT; CDR3aa: CASSPGQGTDTQYF
d_gene: .; j_gene: TRBJ1-2; abundance: many; v_gene: TRBV7-9; CDR3nt: TGTGCCAGCAGCCTGGGGGATTGGAACTATGGCTACACCTTC; CDR3aa: CASSLGDWNYGYTF
d_gene: .; j_gene: TRBJ1-1; abundance: few; v_gene: TRBV10-3; CDR3nt: TGTGCCATCGGTGAGCTCCAGGGGAACACTGAAGCTTTCTTT; CDR3aa: CAIGELQGNTEAFF
d_gene: .; j_gene: TRBJ2-7; abundance: many; v_gene: TRBV28; CDR3nt: TGTGCCAGCAGTTCCCGGGACTGGATACTCTACGAGCAGTACTTC; CDR3aa: CASSSRDWILYEQYF
d_gene: .; j_gene: TRBJ2-7; abundance: few; v_gene: TRBV4-3; CDR3nt: TGCGCCAGCAGCCAAGATAGCCGGAGCTCCTACGAGCAGTACTTC; CDR3aa: CASSQDSRSSYEQYF
d_gene: .; j_gene: TRBJ1-5; abundance: many; v_gene: TRBV25-1; CDR3nt: TGTGCCAGCAGTGAATTTGGGTCAGGCAATCAGCCCCAGCATTTT; CDR3aa: CASSEFGSGNQPQHF
d_gene: .; j_gene: TRBJ2-7; abundance: .; v_gene: TRBV6-1; CDR3nt: TGTGCCAGCTCAACTCCTGAGGGCAGGTTCTACGAGCAGTACTTC; CDR3aa: CASSTPEGRFYEQYF
d_gene: .; j_gene: TRBJ1-2; abundance: .; v_gene: TRBV29-1; CDR3nt: TGCAGCGTTATGGGCAGCAACTATGGCTACACCTTC; CDR3aa: CSVMGSNYGYTF
d_gene: .; j_gene: TRBJ2-7; abundance: many; v_gene: TRBV6-5; CDR3nt: TGTGCCAGCAGTTACGGTGCGGGAAGGGGATTGGACGAGCAGTACTTC; CDR3aa: CASSYGAGRGLDEQYF
d_gene: TRBD2; j_gene: TRBJ2-1; abundance: few; v_gene: TRBV11-2; CDR3nt: TGTGCCAGCAGCAATCCGGGACTATACAATGAGCAGTTCTTC; CDR3aa: CASSNPGLYNEQFF